Presented here are 26 T cell receptor beta chains from one specimen sequenced in a study of cytomegalovirus exposure and HLA in healthy donors. Assay: immunoSEQ multiplex PCR; the TCRdb copy retains only in-frame clones and omits some. The table lists about 110,000 clones, 88% of them singletons. What was sequenced was PBMCs. These receptors were collected from a woman younger than 30 in good health and CMV-seropositive.

V is TRBV29-1 and J is TRBJ2-5, with 8 bases lining up with TRBD1. Germline V gene sequence: CDR1 SQVTM, CDR2 ANQGSEA. This CDR3 contains 14 residues. V trimming: 4 bases; J trimming: 5 bases; junction bases outside the gene matches: 9. The CDR3 bases are TGCAGCGTTGGCCCCGGACAGGGATCGGAGACCCAGTACTTC. Encoded protein: CSVGPGQGSETQYF.

The rearrangement uses TRBV16 and TRBJ2-7; TRBD1 matches 7 bases. CDR1 is KGHSY and CDR2 is FQNENV in the germline V gene. The CDR3 totals 15 residues. V shed 0 bases and J 0 bases; nucleotides not matched to a gene: 2. DNA for the CDR3: TGTGCCAGCAGCCAATCTAGGACAGGCTCCTACGAGCAGTACTTC. Protein: CASSQSRTGSYEQYF.

The rearrangement uses TRBV6-5 and TRBJ1-4, with D possibly matching TRBD1 (5 bases). V lost 4 bases, J lost 3 bases, and 12 bases lay in between. This CDR3 has 15 residues. The V gene's germline CDR1 is MNHEY and CDR2 SVGAGI. The CDR3 DNA is TGTGCCAGCAGTTCACAGGCCTCCCCTAATGAAAAACTGTTTTTT. The encoded protein is CASSSQASPNEKLFF.

Only one count was recorded for this clone. The rearrangement links TRBV5-1 to TRBJ2-1; TRBD1 agrees at 9 bases. With V trimmed by 3 bases and J by 4 bases, 5 bases remained unmatched. Germline lookup yields CDR1 SGHRS and CDR2 YFSETQ. The CDR3 spans 15 residues. The CDR3 region is CASSYTGQGYNEQFF. The CDR3 coding sequence is TGCGCCAGCAGCTATACAGGACAGGGGTACAATGAGCAGTTCTTC.

The chain links TRBV14 to TRBJ1-6; D gene ambiguous. V shed 0 bases and J shed 9 bases, with 9 bases lying between them. Looked up from germline, CDR1 is SGHDN and CDR2 is FVKESK. This CDR3 has 14 residues. The CDR3 protein is CASSQETWSSPLHF. As DNA, the CDR3 is TGTGCCAGCAGCCAAGAAACTTGGAGTTCACCCCTCCACTTT.

This chain connects TRBV28 to TRBJ1-6; TRBD1 matches 8 bases. This CDR3 has 17 amino acids. The germline gives CDR1 MDHEN, CDR2 SYDVKM. The junction had 6 bases not matched to a gene; V was cut back by 5 bases and J by 0 bases. The CDR3 is CASSASRGRSYNSPLHF. The CDR3, as DNA: TGTGCCAGCAGTGCTTCCAGGGGGCGCTCCTATAATTCACCCCTCCACTTT. The whole variable domain, remainder taken from reference TRBV28 and TRBJ1-6, is DVKVTQSSRYLVKRTGEKVFLECVQDMDHENMFWYRQDPGLGLRLIYFSYDVKMKEKGDIPEGYSVSREKKERFSLILESASTNQTSMYLCASSASRGRSYNSPLHFGNGTRLTVT.

This rearrangement joins TRBV2 to TRBJ2-2, with 9 bases lining up with TRBD1. V was pared by 2 bases and J by 5 bases, with 6 bases of the junction left unmatched. The germline gives CDR1 SNHLY, CDR2 FYNNEI. The CDR3 has 16 residues. The CDR3 coding sequence is TGTGCCAGCAGTGAATCAGGGACAGGGATAACCGGGGAGCTGTTTTTT. Protein product: CASSESGTGITGELFF.

V gene TRBV29-1 combines with J gene TRBJ2-3, with D possibly matching TRBD2 (6 bases). The CDR3 consists of 18 residues. V was pared by 0 bases and J by 4 bases, with 23 bases between. The germline CDR1 and CDR2 sequences are SQVTM and ANQGSEA. The chain's CDR3 is CSVEESGHAGFGADTQYF. CDR3 bases: TGCAGCGTTGAAGAATCTGGGCACGCGGGGTTTGGAGCAGATACGCAGTATTTT.

V and J are TRBV29-1 and TRBJ1-1; D gene ambiguous. V dropped 1 base and J dropped 3 bases, with 6 bases sitting between them. The CDR3 spans 12 residues. Germline V gene lookup returns CDR1 SQVTM and CDR2 ANQGSEA. In DNA, the CDR3 is TGCAGCGTTGAAGTAGTTGACACTGAAGCTTTCTTT. Amino acids: CSVEVVDTEAFF.

This chain uses TRBV11-2 with TRBJ2-7; D is perhaps TRBD2 (7 bases). The germline CDR1 and CDR2 sequences are SGHAT and FQNNGV. The CDR3 totals 16 residues. V was cut by 0 bases and J by 1 base, with 13 bases left in between. The CDR3 bases are TGTGCCAGCAGCTTAGATTGGGGGGGGCAATCCTACGAGCAGTACGTC. It translates to CASSLDWGGQSYEQYV.

The chain has TRBV6-5 and TRBJ1-3; D possibly corresponds to TRBD1 (5 bases). The germline V and J ends were trimmed by 6 bases and 0 bases, with 9 bases remaining between them. CDR1 MNHEY and CDR2 SVGAGI come from the germline V gene. The CDR3 is 14 amino acids. The CDR3 region has the DNA TGTGCCAGCAGCCCACAGGTCTCTGGAAACACCATATATTTT. This translates into CASSPQVSGNTIYF.

The gene calls are TRBV19 and TRBJ1-2; TRBD1 is a possible D gene (5 bases). Germline V gives CDR1 LNHDA, CDR2 SQIVND (reference sequence). CDR3 length: 14 amino acids. Between the trimmed V and J ends, which lost 3 bases and 4 bases, there was a span of 12 bases. The CDR3 DNA reads TGTGCCAGTAGTATTTCACCAGGGATCTATGGCTACACCTTC. Amino acid sequence: CASSISPGIYGYTF.

The V gene is TRBV6-5, the J gene TRBJ1-5, with D uncertain. Germline assignment: CDR1 MNHEY and CDR2 SVGAGI. V lost 2 bases and J 7 bases, leaving 12 bases between the germline ends. The CDR3 has 14 residues. The CDR3 sequence is CASSYGPYQQPQHF. The CDR3 DNA sequence: TGTGCCAGCAGTTACGGGCCTTACCAGCAGCCCCAGCATTTT.

The chain recombines TRBV7-9 with TRBJ2-5; D possibly corresponds to TRBD2 (5 bases). V lost 5 bases and J 5 bases, leaving 12 bases between the germline ends. Germline V gene data show CDR1 as SEHNR and CDR2 as FQNEAQ (reference sequence). This CDR3 region has 13 residues. The CDR3 nucleotides are TGTGCCAGCAGCCCGGCTGAGGGCGAGACCCAGTACTTC. This gives the protein CASSPAEGETQYF.

This rearrangement joins TRBV7-9 to TRBJ2-1; TRBD2 matches at 11 bases. After removal of 5 bases from V and 6 bases from J, the junction contained 6 bases not matched to a gene. The CDR3 contains 15 residues. Germline CDR1 SEHNR, CDR2 FQNEAQ (reference sequence). For the CDR3, the DNA is TGTGCCAGCAGCCCAAGGGGGACTAGCGGCAATGAGCAGTTCTTC. It yields the protein CASSPRGTSGNEQFF.

The V call is TRBV2, the J call TRBJ2-7, with D perhaps TRBD1 (6 bases). Germline values: CDR1 SNHLY, CDR2 FYNNEI. The CDR3 runs 12 residues. V lost 2 bases to trimming and J lost 4 bases, with 6 bases between them. The CDR3 nucleotides are TGTGCCAGCAGTGAACAGGGGTACGAGCAGTACGTC. It encodes CASSEQGYEQYV.

This clone was recorded at least ten times. J is TRBJ2-3 and V is TRBV29-1; 10 bases align to TRBD2. This CDR3 has 15 residues. From germline, CDR1 is SQVTM and CDR2 ANQGSEA. J lost 5 bases, V lost 4 bases, and 9 bases had no gene match. CDR3 DNA sequence: TGCAGCGTTGCCGCCACTAGCGGGGAAGGAGATACGCAGTATTTT. It is translated as CSVAATSGEGDTQYF.

The chain couples TRBV28 to TRBJ1-2, with 7 bases aligning to TRBD1. Trimming at V came to 5 bases and at J to 4 bases, leaving 10 bases not matched to a gene. CDR3 length: 15 residues. CDR1 is MDHEN and CDR2 is SYDVKM in the germline V gene. In nucleotides, the CDR3 is TGTGCCAGCAGTCAGATGGGACAGAGCGTCTATGGCTACACCTTC. This gives the protein CASSQMGQSVYGYTF.

This clone was recorded once. The chain joins TRBV19 to TRBJ2-7; D unclear. The germline V and J ends were trimmed by 5 bases and 9 bases, with 11 bases remaining between them. Germline loops: CDR1 LNHDA, CDR2 SQIVND (reference sequence). CDR3 length: 11 amino acids. CDR3 sequence (DNA): TGTGCCAGTAGTTCAAGACACTCGCAGTACTTC. As protein: CASSSRHSQYF.

There are a few counts of this clone. The chain is built from TRBV19 and TRBJ2-1; 7 positions agree with TRBD2. From germline, CDR1 is LNHDA and CDR2 SQIVND (reference sequence). CDR3 length equals 11 residues. V gave up 7 bases and J gave up 6 bases; unmatched junction bases: 0. CDR3 nucleotide sequence: TGTGCCAGTACTAGCGGCAATGAGCAGTTCTTC. Translation: CASTSGNEQFF.

The genes are TRBV6-5 and TRBJ1-4, with 10 bases lining up with TRBD1. V trimming: 5 bases; J trimming: 8 bases; junction bases outside the gene matches: 2. The CDR3 contains 13 residues. CDR1 is MNHEY and CDR2 is SVGAGI in the germline V gene. The CDR3 here is CASSGQGGEKLFF. CDR3 nucleotides: TGTGCCAGCAGTGGACAGGGGGGAGAAAAACTGTTTTTT.

V usage is TRBV5-1 and J usage is TRBJ1-4; D is unresolved. Germline lookup yields CDR1 SGHRS and CDR2 YFSETQ. Between the trimmed V and J ends, which lost 3 bases and 4 bases, there was a span of 10 bases. CDR3 length equals 14 residues. CDR3 sequence reads: CASSSGILNEKLFF. DNA of the CDR3: TGCGCCAGCAGCTCGGGAATACTTAATGAAAAACTGTTTTTT. The complete variable domain, with remaining parts taken from reference TRBV5-1 and TRBJ1-4, reads KAGVTQTPRYLIKTRGQQVTLSCSPISGHRSVSWYQQTPGQGLQFLFEYFSETQRNKGNFPGRFSGRQFSNSRSEMNVSTLELGDSALYLCASSSGILNEKLFFGSGTQLSVL.

The chain recombines TRBV4-3 with TRBJ1-5, with a possible D match to TRBD1 (6 bases). CDR1 is LGHNA, CDR2 YSLEER, per germline. The V gene lost 4 bases and the J gene lost 7 bases, with 17 bases spanning the gap. The CDR3 contains 15 residues. The CDR3 nucleotides read TGCGCCAGCAGCCCGGGGGTAGGGGGAGGGCAGCCCCAGCATTTT. It is translated as CASSPGVGGGQPQHF.

V usage is TRBV7-9 and J usage is TRBJ1-1; D might be TRBD1 (5 bases). The germline CDR1 and CDR2 sequences are SEHNR and FQNEAQ (reference sequence). The CDR3 sequence is 13 residues long. The germline V and J ends were trimmed by 4 bases and 7 bases, with 13 bases remaining between them. The CDR3 bases are TGTGCCAGCAGCTGGATGGGGGGAGATGAAGCTTTCTTT. Translation: CASSWMGGDEAFF.

The V and J genes are TRBV19 and TRBJ2-3, with D uncertain. This CDR3 is built from 14 residues. Germline lookup yields CDR1 LNHDA and CDR2 SQIVND (reference sequence). The V end was cut by 10 bases, the J end by 0 bases, with 14 bases between. CDR3 in amino acids: CATTRSASTDTQYF. For the CDR3, the DNA is TGTGCCACCACAAGATCTGCTAGCACAGATACGCAGTATTTT.

The chain couples TRBV19 to TRBJ1-6, with TRBD1 identical over 7 bases. The CDR3 runs to 14 residues. V trimming: 6 bases; J trimming: 10 bases; junction bases outside the gene matches: 9. Germline V gene lookup returns CDR1 LNHDA and CDR2 SQIVND (reference sequence). CDR3 in amino acids: CASRGTGERSPLHF. Written as DNA, the CDR3 is TGTGCCAGTAGGGGTACAGGGGAACGGTCACCCCTCCACTTT.